This T cell receptor (beta chain) comes out of a study of regulatory T cells in long-lasting Graves disease. Germline-derived CDR1 and CDR2 are SNHLY and FYNNEI. The V and J ends lost 4 bases and 0 bases respectively, with 15 bases between them. The CDR3 runs to 16 residues. Arm-PCR with iRepertoire HTBI primers amplified the CDR3 regions for these TCR beta libraries. MiXCR was run by TCRdb on the multiplex PCR reads, yielding one entry per CDR3 protein. Of fewer than 550,000 distinct CDR3 sequences in the sample, around 15% are singletons; the top ten hold just under 25%. Noted time point: newly diagnosed GD, antithyroid drugs for less than 3 months. The TCR library was made from RNA extracted from PBMCs. This clonotype showed up many times. This same sample was also taken into another study, of T cells in Graves' hyperthyroidism and ophthalmopathy. That paper notes: Carried out on the TCR CDR3, a first-round RT-PCR used the HTBI primer set.

This receptor was obtained from a woman aged 40-65 years with Graves disease. V usage is TRBV2 and J usage is TRBJ1-2; D is possibly TRBD1 (6 bases). Specimen: peripheral blood mononuclear cells (PBMCs), collected at new diagnosis, from a patient treated with antithyroid drugs. The CDR3 nucleotides read TGTGCCAGCAGTGGGACAGCGGCGGGAGCTAACTATGGCTACACCTTC. Translating gives CASSGTAAGANYGYTF. Variable domain in full (rest from reference TRBV2 and TRBJ1-2): EPEVTQTPSHQVTQMGQEVILRCVPISNHLYFYWYRQILGQKVEFLVSFYNNEISEKSEIFDDQFSVERPDGSNFTLKIRSTKLEDSAMYFCASSGTAAGANYGYTFGSGTRLTVV.